Listed here are 17 T cell receptor beta chains from one sample, sequenced in a study of T cell responses to AZD1222 COVID-19 vaccine. Some clones are missing from TCRdb's copy, which holds only in-frame ones; the method was immunoSEQ multiplex PCR. The sample contains around 150,000 clones, roughly 84% of which appear only once. Sequencing was performed on peripheral blood, taken on day 0 of AZD1222 vaccination. All receptors come from an adult in good health.

The chain employs TRBV28 and TRBJ1-2; tentative D call: TRBD1 (6 bases). The V and J ends lost 5 bases and 12 bases respectively, with 19 bases between them. Germline values: CDR1 MDHEN, CDR2 SYDVKM. This CDR3 comprises 13 residues. The chain's CDR3 is CASSGGRARPHTF. The CDR3 DNA is TGTGCCAGCAGTGGGGGCCGGGCCCGTCCGCACACCTTC.

The rearrangement joins TRBV5-4 to TRBJ2-7; D not certain. V shed 0 bases and J shed 6 bases, with 13 bases lying between them. Germline CDR1 is SGHNT and CDR2 is YYREEE (reference sequence). The CDR3 length is 14 residues. The chain's CDR3 is CASSLVSGRVEQYF. The CDR3 nucleotides read TGTGCCAGCAGCTTGGTGTCGGGTAGAGTCGAGCAGTACTTC.

The V call is TRBV2, the J call TRBJ2-1, with D possibly being TRBD2 (7 bases). V lost 2 bases and J lost 7, with 15 bases in between. The CDR3 is made up of 15 amino acids. CDR1 is SNHLY and CDR2 is FYNNEI in the germline V gene. The CDR3 DNA follows: TGTGCCAGCAGTGAAAAGGGGGGGCGCAGAAATGAGCAGTTCTTC. Translated: CASSEKGGRRNEQFF.

The rearrangement links TRBV28 to TRBJ1-2; maybe TRBD1 (6 bases). The CDR3 is 10 amino acids. Germline CDR1 is MDHEN and CDR2 is SYDVKM. With 10 bases removed from V and 7 bases from J, the gap between germline ends came to 10 bases. In nucleotides, the CDR3 is TGTGCCATCTCAGGGGTTGGCTACACCTTC. Protein sequence: CAISGVGYTF.

The chain recombines TRBV5-1 with TRBJ2-3; no clear D gene. Trimming removed 2 bases at V and 1 base at J, with 11 bases between. Germline V lookup: CDR1 SGHRS, CDR2 YFSETQ. The CDR3 consists of 15 residues. CDR3 bases: TGCGCCAGCAGCTTCGCAAGGACCCGCACAGATACGCAGTATTTT. It specifies CASSFARTRTDTQYF. The full variable domain, its missing parts supplied by reference TRBV5-1 and TRBJ2-3, is KAGVTQTPRYLIKTRGQQVTLSCSPISGHRSVSWYQQTPGQGLQFLFEYFSETQRNKGNFPGRFSGRQFSNSRSEMNVSTLELGDSALYLCASSFARTRTDTQYFGPGTRLTVL.

This clone came up once. V usage is TRBV2 and J usage is TRBJ1-6, with 9 bases identical to TRBD1. The junction had 8 bases not matched to a gene; V was cut back by 6 bases and J by 8 bases. The CDR3 extends over 15 amino acids. Germline assignment: CDR1 SNHLY and CDR2 FYNNEI. As DNA, the CDR3 is TGTGCCAGCAGCGGATCGACAGGGGGTGATTCACCCCTCCACTTT. This encodes CASSGSTGGDSPLHF.

V usage is TRBV5-4 and J usage is TRBJ1-1; D is unresolved. V shed 1 base and J shed 4 bases, with 5 bases lying between them. Germline V lookup: CDR1 SGHNT, CDR2 YYREEE (reference sequence). There are 12 residues in the CDR3. The CDR3 DNA sequence: TGTGCCAGCAGCTTGCAATCCACTGAAGCTTTCTTT. It encodes CASSLQSTEAFF. The entire variable domain, with the rest obtained from reference TRBV5-4 and TRBJ1-1, is as follows: ETGVTQSPTHLIKTRGQQVTLRCSSQSGHNTVSWYQQALGQGPQFIFQYYREEENGRGNFPPRFSGLQFPNYSSELNVNALELDDSALYLCASSLQSTEAFFGQGTRLTVV.

The chain has TRBV2 and TRBJ1-2, with TRBD1 as a possible D gene (5 bases). Trimming removed 4 bases at V and 8 bases at J, with 17 bases between. The CDR3 has 14 residues. CDR1 SNHLY and CDR2 FYNNEI come from the germline V gene. The CDR3 sequence: CASSVLAGSKGYTF. CDR3 in DNA: TGTGCCAGCAGTGTTTTGGCAGGGTCTAAGGGCTACACCTTC.

The rearrangement uses TRBV13 and TRBJ2-1; 11 bases fit TRBD1. This CDR3 contains 16 residues. The V segment lost 6 bases and the J segment 3 bases; nucleotides outside the gene matches: 7. Per the germline V gene, CDR1 is PRHDT and CDR2 is FYEKMQ (reference sequence). In DNA form, the CDR3 reads TGTGCCAGCAGTCTCCCGGACAGGGGGCTCTACAATGAGCAGTTCTTC. As protein: CASSLPDRGLYNEQFF.

The chain links TRBV18 to TRBJ2-7; D call uncertain. With 2 bases removed from V and 3 bases from J, the gap between germline ends came to 8 bases. The CDR3 is made up of 13 amino acids. Germline V gives CDR1 KGHSH, CDR2 LQKENI. The CDR3 DNA reads TGTGCCAGCTCACCATCTGCTAGCTACGAGCAGTACTTC. It yields the protein CASSPSASYEQYF.

As concerns this clone: Other DNA sequences of this sample code for an identical CDR3. V is TRBV4-1 and J is TRBJ1-5, with D possibly being TRBD1 (6 bases). This CDR3 is built from 15 residues. V was cut by 1 base and J by 2 bases, with 9 bases left in between. The germline V gene has CDR1 MGHRA and CDR2 YSYEKL. The CDR3 loop is CASSQASGGNQPQHF. The CDR3 DNA follows: TGCGCCAGCAGCCAAGCGTCAGGGGGCAATCAGCCCCAGCATTTT.

This rearrangement joins TRBV5-1 to TRBJ1-4, with 12 bases fitting TRBD1. The germline CDR1 and CDR2 sequences are SGHRS and YFSETQ. The CDR3 totals 17 residues. Trimming cost V 5 bases and J 2 bases; bases outside gene matches: 7. DNA of the CDR3: TGCGCCAGCAGTCCGGGACAGGGGGCTATGACTAATGAAAAACTGTTTTTT. As protein: CASSPGQGAMTNEKLFF.

This chain links TRBV5-4 with TRBJ1-2, with D possibly TRBD1 on 6 matching bases. V dropped 2 bases and J dropped 2 bases, with 7 bases sitting between them. The CDR3 consists of 13 residues. Per germline, CDR1 SGHNT and CDR2 YYREEE (reference sequence). For the CDR3, the DNA is TGTGCCAGCAGCTTCGACAGGAACTATGGCTACACCTTC. It yields the protein CASSFDRNYGYTF. Full variable domain (rest looked up from reference TRBV5-4 and TRBJ1-2): ETGVTQSPTHLIKTRGQQVTLRCSSQSGHNTVSWYQQALGQGPQFIFQYYREEENGRGNFPPRFSGLQFPNYSSELNVNALELDDSALYLCASSFDRNYGYTFGSGTRLTVV.

V gene TRBV30 combines with J gene TRBJ1-1; tentatively, D is TRBD1 (5 bases). V was trimmed by 2 bases and J by 1 base, leaving 14 bases between them. Germline V gene sequence: CDR1 GTSNPN, CDR2 SVGIG (reference sequence). The CDR3 contains 15 residues. CDR3 amino acids: CAWSSYGTANTEAFF. In DNA, the CDR3 is TGTGCCTGGAGTTCGTACGGGACGGCGAACACTGAAGCTTTCTTT.

The rearrangement links TRBV23-1 to TRBJ1-3; weak D call: TRBD1 (5 bases). TRBV23-1 is an ORF, and what it does is uncertain. The V end was cut by 2 bases, the J end by 2 bases, with 13 bases between. The CDR3 is made up of 16 amino acids. The CDR3 coding sequence is TGCGCCAGCAGTCAAAAGGTAGAACAGGCTGGAAACACCATATATTTT. Amino acids: CASSQKVEQAGNTIYF.

The chain is built from TRBV9 and TRBJ1-2; TRBD1 matches at 11 bases. Trimming took 2 bases from V and 4 from J; bases not matched to a gene: 7. Germline CDR1 is SGDLS and CDR2 is YYNGEE. The CDR3 covers 16 residues. CDR3 DNA: TGTGCCAGCAGCGTCTACCCCGGGACAGGGGGCTATGGCTACACCTTC. Translation gives CASSVYPGTGGYGYTF.

The chain has TRBV28 and TRBJ1-1; D possibly corresponds to TRBD1 (5 bases). Germline CDR1 MDHEN, CDR2 SYDVKM. The CDR3 contains 12 residues. V was shortened by 2 bases and J by 11 bases, with 12 bases between the two germline ends. CDR3 protein: CASSLTGPRAFF. CDR3 bases: TGTGCCAGCAGTTTAACAGGACCGAGGGCTTTCTTT. The whole variable domain, filled in from reference TRBV28 and TRBJ1-1, reads DVKVTQSSRYLVKRTGEKVFLECVQDMDHENMFWYRQDPGLGLRLIYFSYDVKMKEKGDIPEGYSVSREKKERFSLILESASTNQTSMYLCASSLTGPRAFFGQGTRLTVV.